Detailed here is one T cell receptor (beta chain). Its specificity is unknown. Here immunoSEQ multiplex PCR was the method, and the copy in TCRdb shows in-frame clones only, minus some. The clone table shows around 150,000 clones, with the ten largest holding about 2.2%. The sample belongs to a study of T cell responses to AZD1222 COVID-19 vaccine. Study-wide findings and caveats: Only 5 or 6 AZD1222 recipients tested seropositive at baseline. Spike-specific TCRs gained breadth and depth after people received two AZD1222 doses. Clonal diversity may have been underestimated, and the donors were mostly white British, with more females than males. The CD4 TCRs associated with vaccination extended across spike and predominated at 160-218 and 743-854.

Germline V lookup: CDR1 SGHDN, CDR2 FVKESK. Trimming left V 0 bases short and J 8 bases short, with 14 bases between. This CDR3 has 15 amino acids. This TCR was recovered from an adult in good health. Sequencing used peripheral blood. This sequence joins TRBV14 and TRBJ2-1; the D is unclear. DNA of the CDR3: TGTGCCAGCAGCCAAGACAGGTCAGGTCGTGATGAGCAGTTCTTC. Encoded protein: CASSQDRSGRDEQFF.